This T cell receptor (beta chain) is from a study of T cells in Graves' hyperthyroidism and ophthalmopathy. Orbital computed tomography and thyroid ultrasound, together with serum TRAb and thyroxine and clinical symptoms, were used for diagnoses. This clonotype was observed at least ten times. Using RNA transcripts as the source, TCR beta CDR3 regions were amplified. During a first-round RT-PCR of the TCR CDR3, the HTBI primer set was used. From the multiplex PCR reads, TCRdb called clonotypes with MiXCR, one entry per CDR3 protein. The sample has some 800,000 distinct CDR3 sequences; over 35% are singletons. Germline CDR1 is LNHDA and CDR2 is SQIVND (reference sequence). V lost 3 bases and J 3 bases, leaving 9 bases between the germline ends. The CDR3 runs 14 residues.

The material sequenced was blood. The chain recombines TRBV19 with TRBJ1-5; D unresolved. This sequence was found in a man between 18 and 29 years old with Graves' hyperthyroidism. CDR3 sequence (DNA): TGTGCCAGTAGTATTGGCAGGTTCAATCAGCCCCAGCATTTT. Encoded protein: CASSIGRFNQPQHF.